This is a list of T cell receptor beta chains from one sample in a study of CD8 T cells in Susac syndrome. MiXCR, run by TCRdb on the immunoSEQ multiplex PCR reads, gives a single entry per CDR3 protein. The table lists some 250,000 distinct CDR3 sequences, almost 97% of them singletons. The sequencing input was CD4+ T cells from PBMCs. The source of these receptors is a human donor with Susac syndrome. The CDR3 runs from the conserved cysteine through the conserved F or W. The D gene is left open where the match is weak.

j_gene	v_gene	d_gene	CDR3nt	CDR3aa
TRBJ2-1	TRBV10-3	TRBD2	TGTGCCACCCTAGCGGGAAAGGGTCTGAACAATGAGCAGTTCTTC	CATLAGKGLNNEQFF
TRBJ1-1	TRBV27	-	TGTGCCAGCAGTTTTTACCCCCTCCAAGCAGAAGCTTTCTTT	CASSFYPLQAEAFF
TRBJ1-1	TRBV5-1	-	TGCGCCAGCAGCTTGGTATCGTCCGAAGAAGCTTTCTTT	CASSLVSSEEAFF
TRBJ2-1	TRBV5-1	-	TGCGCCAGCAGCCAAGGGAGTGGTCGTGGTGAGCAGTTCTTC	CASSQGSGRGEQFF
TRBJ1-1	TRBV29-1	-	TGCAGCGTTGGGGGTTTGTTGAACACTGAAGCTTTCTTT	CSVGGLLNTEAFF
TRBJ1-5	TRBV12-3/TRBV12-4	-	TGTGCCAGCAGTGGGGGCGGGGGGATCCATCAGCCCCAGCATTTT	CASSGGGGIHQPQHF
TRBJ2-2	TRBV2	TRBD2	TGTGCCAGCCACGCGGGGGAGGGCACCGGGGAGCTGTTTTTT	CASHAGEGTGELFF
TRBJ1-2	TRBV11-2	-	TGTGCCAGCAGCCTACAGGGTCCCTATGGCTACACCTTC	CASSLQGPYGYTF
TRBJ1-5	TRBV30	-	TGTGCCTGGAGTATCGACGGTGAATGGCCCCAGCATTTT	CAWSIDGEWPQHF
TRBJ1-2	TRBV15	TRBD1	TGTGCCACCAGCAGAGATGTTTTGGGACAGATCGGAGGCTACACCTTC	CATSRDVLGQIGGYTF
TRBJ2-5	TRBV20-1	-	TGCAGTGCTAGAGGACAAAAAGAGACCCAGTACTTC	CSARGQKETQYF
TRBJ2-5	TRBV5-1	-	TGCGCCAGCAGCGCAAATATACAAGAGACCCAGTACTTC	CASSANIQETQYF
TRBJ1-1	TRBV30	-	TGTGCCTGGAGTGAAGGGGGGACTGAAGCTTTCTTT	CAWSEGGTEAFF
TRBJ2-5	TRBV9	TRBD2	TGTGCCAGCAGCGTAGAGGTCGCTAGCGGGAGAGAGACCCAGTACTTC	CASSVEVASGRETQYF
TRBJ1-2	TRBV18	-	TGTGCCAGCTCACCACCAAGTGGGATGGCGGGCTACACCTTC	CASSPPSGMAGYTF
TRBJ1-3	TRBV6-5	-	TGTGCCAGCAGTCAGTACTCTGGAAACACCATATATTTT	CASSQYSGNTIYF
TRBJ1-1	TRBV18	-	TGTGCCAGCTCAGACGACAGAACGAAAGCTTTCTTT	CASSDDRTKAFF